This T cell receptor (beta chain) originates from a study of OX40 agonist ivuxolimab in advanced cancers. Concerning the study at large: The costimulatory receptor OX40 (CD134) was targeted by ivuxolimab, a fully human IgG2 agonistic monoclonal antibody. Intravenous ivuxolimab was administered to patients every 2 weeks at six dose levels: 0.01, 0.1, 0.3, 1.5, 3 and 10 mg/kg. Of the approximately 54 dose-escalation patients, hepatocellular carcinoma was present in around 20, melanoma in about 15, renal cell carcinoma in 9 and head and neck cancer in 9. In the dose-escalation cohort, over 65% of patients were male, and the mean age was approximately 60 years, with a range of about 23 to 85. Prior anti-PD-1, anti-PD-L1 or anti-CTLA-4 therapy was permitted, and approximately 40% of dose-escalation patients had received checkpoint inhibitors. Partial responses occurred in three dose-escalation patients: two with cutaneous melanoma and one with hepatocellular carcinoma. The purpose of peripheral TCRbeta sequencing was to test whether ivuxolimab changed TCR sequence diversity and led to clonal T-cell expansion. The monotherapy dose-escalation portion (N of about 49 patients) of the phase I ivuxolimab trial is reported in the paper. General study outcomes and caveats: At doses from 0.1 to 3.0 mg/kg, clonal expansion was seen in both CD4+ and CD8+ blood T cells between baseline and week 6. Low levels of normalized T-cell clonal expansion were also seen in some nonresponding patients. The antigen specificity of the clonally expanded peripheral T cells was not determined. In the 0.1-3.0 mg/kg groups, partial responders had among the lowest normalized peripheral clonal expansion, particularly in CD8+ T cells. After ivuxolimab, CD8+ T cells had more expanded clones than CD4+ T cells on average.

The germline V gene (reference sequence) specifies SEHNR as CDR1 and FQNEAQ as CDR2. Counted from cysteine to phenylalanine, this CDR3 has 13 amino acids. The retained sequence is limited to the CDR3, 39 bases, with the frame set at the first base. The junction carries 12 bases between V and J, which are trimmed by 6 bases and 4 bases respectively. Patients with a history of autoimmune disease or receiving systemic immunosuppression were excluded from the trial. Peripheral blood for TCR sequencing was collected from all dose cohorts at baseline, on cycle 4 day 1, and on cycle 7 day 1. The samples were taken from a phase I, first-in-human, multicenter, open-label dose-escalation trial of ivuxolimab. Adults with locally advanced or metastatic head and neck squamous cell, hepatocellular, melanoma or renal cell carcinoma were enrolled in the trial. CD4+ and CD8+ T cells were sorted separately from peripheral blood before TCR sequencing.

Genomic DNA was isolated from the sorted cells so that the TCRbeta CDR3 region could be sequenced. The immunoSEQ Assay was used for sequencing of TCRbeta CDR3 regions. In its TCRdb copy, this immuneACCESS table keeps in-frame sequences only and misses some clones. Where compared with another copy, unresolved V genes explain less than half of these, and the others have no known cause. This sample has approximately 82,000 clones in its table, and 70% to 90% of those were observed once. Approximately 6.5% of the sample belongs to the ten largest clones. In the case of this clone: Its antigen is not yet known. Within one base of it there is no much larger clone, and no base qualities were kept.

Recombination connected TRBV7-9 to TRBJ2-5; TRBD1 is a possible D gene, resting on 6 matching bases. This receptor was taken from an adult with an advanced solid tumor such as melanoma, head and neck, liver or kidney cancer. Here the sequenced sample was CD4+ or CD8+ T cells sorted from blood, taken in a trial of the OX40 agonist ivuxolimab. The CDR3: CASRSQGLETQYF. The DNA is as follows: TGTGCCAGCAGAAGTCAGGGGCTAGAGACCCAGTACTTC.